The 17 T cell receptor beta chains presented below share a single source sample, sequenced in a study of blood T cell repertoires in COVID-19. TCRdb's table, derived via immunoSEQ multiplex PCR, lists solely in-frame clones and lacks some. The table includes about 320,000 clones, about 86% detected once. Sequencing was performed on peripheral blood. Source of these receptors: a woman between 50 and 59 years old with acute or convalescent COVID-19.

DNA of the CDR3: TGTGCCAGCAGCCTCGACATCTACGAGCAGTACGTC. This gives the protein CASSLDIYEQYV. The chain has TRBV6-5 and TRBJ2-7, with unresolved D. Trimming took off 6 bases at V and 3 bases at J, with 9 bases between the two ends. Germline V CDR1 and CDR2: MNHEY, SVGAGI. CDR3 length: 12 amino acids.

The J gene is TRBJ1-2, the V gene TRBV10-1, with 8 nucleotides matching TRBD1. The trim removed 3 bases at V and 5 bases at J, leaving 11 bases unmatched. This CDR3 region has 16 residues. The germline gives CDR1 WNHNN, CDR2 SYGVQD (reference sequence). Written as DNA, the CDR3 is TGCGCCAGCAGTGAATCGGGGTACGACAGGGGATATGGCTACACCTTC. This translates into CASSESGYDRGYGYTF.

The rearrangement uses TRBV30 and TRBJ1-1, with D unresolved. The CDR3 runs 12 residues. Trimming shortened V by 2 bases and J by 7 bases, and 11 bases separated the two germline ends. Germline V gene lookup returns CDR1 GTSNPN and CDR2 SVGIG (reference sequence). The CDR3 spells CAWSSSGREAFF. In nucleotides, the CDR3 is TGTGCCTGGAGTTCATCAGGTCGTGAAGCTTTCTTT.

V usage is TRBV6-2 or TRBV6-3 and J usage is TRBJ2-1; 13 bases align to TRBD2. The CDR3 spans 17 residues. Germline CDR1 MNHEY, CDR2 SVGEGT. The ends lost 6 bases at V and 0 bases at J; junction bases unmatched: 5. In nucleotides, the CDR3 is TGTGCCAGCAGCCGGACTAGCGGGAGCCCCTCCTACAATGAGCAGTTCTTC. This codes for CASSRTSGSPSYNEQFF.

This chain connects TRBV12-3 or TRBV12-4 to TRBJ2-1; 8 bases agree with TRBD1. The ends lost 5 bases at V and 10 bases at J; junction bases unmatched: 7. The CDR3 runs 13 residues. CDR3 residues: CASSVDRGGEQFF. The CDR3 bases are TGTGCCAGCAGTGTAGACAGGGGAGGCGAGCAGTTCTTC.

This clone was detected only a few times. The V gene is TRBV6-1, the J gene TRBJ2-2; TRBD1 matches 7 bases. Germline V gene lookup returns CDR1 MNHNS and CDR2 SASEGT. The CDR3 consists of 16 residues. Trimming took 1 base from V and 3 from J; bases not matched to a gene: 5. CDR3 in amino acids: CASSEESRGYTGELFF. The DNA of the CDR3 is TGTGCCAGCAGTGAAGAGTCCAGGGGGTACACCGGGGAGCTGTTTTTT.

This clone occurred a few times. The chain combines TRBV7-7 with TRBJ2-1; 10 nucleotides align to TRBD2. V lost 5 bases and J lost 2; bases outside the gene matches: 3. The CDR3 has 15 residues. In germline, CDR1 is SSHAT, CDR2 FNYEAQ (reference sequence). The CDR3 sequence is CASSPLAGAYNEQFF. The CDR3 bases are TGTGCCAGCAGCCCGCTAGCGGGAGCCTACAATGAGCAGTTCTTC.

This chain uses TRBV2 with TRBJ2-3, with D unresolved. CDR3 length: 13 residues. Germline V gene lookup returns CDR1 SNHLY and CDR2 FYNNEI. Trimming cost V 4 bases and J 2 bases, with 7 bases left between them. DNA of the CDR3: TGTGCCAGCAGTGGGGCAGACACAGATACGCAGTATTTT. Residues: CASSGADTDTQYF.

CDR3 in amino acids: CASSYPQQAEAFF. Here the CDR3 DNA reads TGTGCCAGCAGTTATCCCCAGCAGGCTGAAGCTTTCTTT. The chain carries TRBV6-6 and TRBJ1-1; D gene uncertain. V was clipped by 3 bases and J by 6 bases, with 11 bases between them. Germline V gene data show CDR1 as MNHNY and CDR2 as SVGAGI (reference sequence). The CDR3 runs 13 residues.

The rearrangement uses TRBV7-3 and TRBJ2-5, with 11 bases that match TRBD2. Germline V gene sequence: CDR1 SGHTA, CDR2 FQGTGA. Trimming cost V 5 bases and J 3 bases; bases outside gene matches: 8. The CDR3 is 16 amino acids. The chain's CDR3 is CASSRTGTSGEETQYF. In DNA, the CDR3 is TGTGCCAGCAGCCGCACCGGGACTAGCGGAGAAGAGACCCAGTACTTC.

The CDR3 here is CASSFLTGAAGNTIYF. The CDR3 nucleotides are TGCGCCAGCAGCTTCTTGACAGGGGCGGCAGGAAACACCATATATTTT. The V gene is TRBV5-1, the J gene TRBJ1-3, with 8 bases that match TRBD1. The germline CDR1 and CDR2 sequences are SGHRS and YFSETQ. The CDR3 is made up of 16 amino acids. J was trimmed by 4 bases and V by 2 bases; bases with no gene match: 8.

In its sample, this clone was seen a few times. CDR3 sequence (DNA): TGCGCCAGCAGCCCGGGGACAAAATCTGCCTACGAGCAGTACGTC. This codes for CASSPGTKSAYEQYV. V gene TRBV5-1 combines with J gene TRBJ2-7; weak D call: TRBD1 (6 bases). The CDR3 is 15 residues long. V lost 4 bases and J 2 bases, leaving 16 bases between the germline ends. Germline-derived CDR1 and CDR2 are SGHRS and YFSETQ.

A few counts support this clone. The gene calls are TRBV2 and TRBJ1-4; maybe TRBD1 (6 bases). Germline V gives CDR1 SNHLY, CDR2 FYNNEI. V lost 0 bases, J lost 10 bases, and 18 bases lay in between. The CDR3 is 16 amino acids. The CDR3 nucleotides read TGTGCCAGCAGTGAAGCAGGGGGAGTAGGGGTCGGAAAACTGTTTTTT. This sequence encodes CASSEAGGVGVGKLFF.

The chain has TRBV6-2 or TRBV6-3 and TRBJ2-3; tentative D call: TRBD2 (6 bases). The CDR3 consists of 16 residues. Germline CDR1 reads MNHEY; CDR2 reads SVGEGT. The V gene lost 0 bases and the J gene lost 4 bases, with 14 bases spanning the gap. This CDR3 reads CASSYSSGHGADTQYF. In DNA form, the CDR3 reads TGTGCCAGCAGTTACTCGAGCGGGCACGGCGCAGATACGCAGTATTTT.

This clone has more than one count but fewer than ten. This chain links TRBV10-3 with TRBJ2-7; TRBD2 matches at 7 bases. The ends lost 11 bases at V and 3 bases at J; junction bases unmatched: 10. CDR1 ENHRY and CDR2 SYGVKD come from the germline V gene. CDR3 length equals 13 residues. The CDR3 region has the DNA TGTGCCGCGGGGCTAGCGGATTACTACGAGCAGTACTTC. The encoded protein is CAAGLADYYEQYF.

V usage is TRBV7-3 and J usage is TRBJ1-2, with D hard to call. Germline V gene data show CDR1 as SGHTA and CDR2 as FQGTGA. This CDR3 is built from 13 residues. V shed 1 base and J shed 7 bases, with 10 bases lying between them. The CDR3 reads CASSLNEVSGYTF. In DNA, the CDR3 is TGTGCCAGCAGCTTAAACGAGGTCTCTGGCTACACCTTC. Together with reference TRBV7-3 and TRBJ1-2, the CDR3 gives the full variable domain: GAGVSQTPSNKVTEKGKYVELRCDPISGHTALYWYRQSLGQGPEFLIYFQGTGAADDSGLPNDRFFAVRPEGSVSTLKIQRTERGDSAVYLCASSLNEVSGYTFGSGTRLTVV.

This clone appeared a few times. The chain has TRBV5-6 and TRBJ2-6; 7 bases are a match to TRBD1. CDR1 is SGHDT and CDR2 is YYEEEE in the germline V gene. CDR3 length: 17 amino acids. The V and J ends lost 1 base and 0 bases, in that order; junction bases with no gene match: 4. The CDR3 region has the DNA TGTGCCAGCAGCTTGACAGGGGCCTTCTCTGGGGCCAACGTCCTGACTTTC. It specifies CASSLTGAFSGANVLTF.